This entry describes one TCR beta chain. Individuals aged about 18 to 90 years were recruited from 20 to 25 US areas. Symptom resolution, clearance, or two negative PCRs marked the recovered donors of Cohort 3. The data were obtained in a study of blood T cell repertoires in COVID-19. At the level of the study: Samples came from the United States, Italy and Spain, spanning acute and convalescent COVID-19.

The germline V and J ends were trimmed by 1 base and 0 bases, with 9 bases remaining between them. CDR1 is SGHTA, CDR2 FQGTGA, per germline. This CDR3 is built from 16 residues. Measured with immunoSEQ multiplex PCR; TCRdb has only the in-frame clones, and not every one. The table lists around 300,000 clones, roughly 90% of them singletons. The clonotype originates from a woman aged 55-70 years who had recovered from COVID-19. V and J are TRBV7-3 and TRBJ2-2; no clear D. The sequenced sample consisted of PBMCs or T cells enriched from blood (not recorded which). CDR3 coding DNA: TGTGCCAGCAGCTTAAACAGTCTTCCGAACACCGGGGAGCTGTTTTTT. Encoded protein: CASSLNSLPNTGELFF. Using reference TRBV7-3 and TRBJ2-2 for the parts outside the CDR3, the full variable domain is GAGVSQTPSNKVTEKGKYVELRCDPISGHTALYWYRQSLGQGPEFLIYFQGTGAADDSGLPNDRFFAVRPEGSVSTLKIQRTERGDSAVYLCASSLNSLPNTGELFFGEGSRLTVL.